Listed below are T cell receptor beta chains from one sample, sequenced in a study of T cells in Graves' hyperthyroidism and ophthalmopathy. TCRdb re-called the multiplex PCR reads through MiXCR, storing one row per CDR3 protein. The sample holds roughly 520,000 distinct CDR3 sequences, about 24% seen once. Sample: blood. All receptors derive from a woman aged 25 to 45 with Graves' ophthalmopathy. Both conserved end residues are part of each CDR3. The order of the fields is CDR3 length, clone size, D gene, V gene, J gene, CDR3 protein, CDR3 DNA. The D gene is left open where the match is weak. Expanded clones are given a class, and other clones once, few, many or no size at all.

16,many,TRBD1,TRBV2,TRBJ1-5,CASSDGTDYSNQPQHF,TGTGCCAGCAGTGATGGGACAGATTATAGCAATCAGCCCCAGCATTTT
11,-,TRBD1,TRBV19,TRBJ1-1,CASSPGTEACF,TGTGCCAGTAGTCCCGGGACAGAAGCTTGCTTT
15,-,TRBD2,TRBV10-2,TRBJ2-7,CASRDYSGSSDEQYF,TGCGCCAGCAGGGATTATAGCGGGAGCAGCGACGAGCAGTACTTC
15,few,TRBD1,TRBV11-2,TRBJ2-1,CASSTGQGTRNEQFF,TGTGCCAGCAGCACGGGACAGGGCACGAGGAATGAGCAGTTCTTC
12,-,-,TRBV29-1,TRBJ2-5,CSVERRQETQYF,TGCAGCGTTGAACGGCGTCAGGAGACCCAGTACTTC
16,-,-,TRBV6-1,TRBJ2-7,CASRDDSSPHHYEQYF,TGTGCCAGCAGAGATGACAGCTCCCCCCACCACTACGAGCAGTACTTC
15,many,-,TRBV11-2,TRBJ1-1,CASRGTRQLFTEAFF,TGTGCCAGCAGGGGGACCCGACAGTTGTTCACTGAAGCTTTCTTT
14,-,-,TRBV28,TRBJ2-7,CASSLPSHPYEQYF,TGTGCCAGCAGTTTACCAAGCCACCCCTACGAGCAGTACTTC
13,many,TRBD1,TRBV10-3,TRBJ1-1,CAISKDRDTEAFF,TGTGCCATCAGCAAGGACAGGGACACTGAAGCTTTCTTT
13,few,-,TRBV6-1,TRBJ1-2,CASTPVGDYGYTF,TGTGCCAGCACACCCGTCGGCGACTATGGCTACACCTTC
15,-,-,TRBV12-3/TRBV12-4,TRBJ1-3,CASSFKWPTGNTIYF,TGTGCCAGCAGTTTTAAGTGGCCAACCGGAAACACCATATATTTT
14,many,-,TRBV3-1,TRBJ1-1,CASSSGLMNTEAFF,TGTGCCAGCAGTTCCGGTTTAATGAACACTGAAGCTTTCTTT
15,many,-,TRBV19,TRBJ2-7,CASSIAPTLSYEQYF,TGTGCCAGTAGTATAGCCCCGACTCTCTCCTACGAGCAGTACTTC
13,few,TRBD1,TRBV11-2,TRBJ1-2,CASSRGTVDGYTF,TGTGCCAGCAGTCGCGGGACAGTCGACGGCTACACCTTC
17,few,-,TRBV11-1,TRBJ1-1,CASSSPSGKNMNTEAFF,TGTGCCAGCAGCTCACCGTCAGGGAAAAACATGAACACTGAAGCTTTCTTT
15,-,TRBD2,TRBV27,TRBJ2-7,CASRTMTSGGPEQYF,TGTGCCAGCAGAACAATGACTAGCGGGGGACCCGAGCAGTACTTC
13,few,-,TRBV6-1,TRBJ1-1,CASTRSPNTEAFF,TGTGCCAGCACTAGAAGCCCGAACACTGAAGCTTTCTTT
16,many,TRBD2,TRBV5-1,TRBJ2-7,CASSWGGVAGSYEQYF,TGCGCCAGCAGCTGGGGAGGAGTAGCGGGGTCCTACGAGCAGTACTTC
14,-,-,TRBV20-1,TRBJ1-5,CSASAMASNQPQHF,TGCAGTGCTAGTGCGATGGCTAGCAATCAGCCCCAGCATTTT
15,few,-,TRBV9,TRBJ1-5,CASTFGGVGHQPQHF,TGTGCCAGCACCTTCGGGGGGGTTGGGCATCAGCCCCAGCATTTT
14,many,-,TRBV9,TRBJ2-7,CASSVEAGSYEQYF,TGTGCCAGCAGCGTAGAGGCGGGTTCCTACGAGCAGTACTTC
14,-,TRBD1,TRBV19,TRBJ2-4,CASSRDRGRNIQYF,TGTGCCAGTTCCCGGGACAGGGGGCGTAACATTCAGTACTTC
13,many,-,TRBV20-1,TRBJ1-1,CSELGWGTTEAFF,TGCAGTGAACTGGGATGGGGGACCACTGAAGCTTTCTTT
17,many,-,TRBV29-1,TRBJ1-2,CSVRAASLRGAGYGYTF,TGCAGCGTTCGGGCCGCCTCTTTGAGGGGCGCAGGTTATGGCTACACCTTC
15,many,-,TRBV7-2,TRBJ2-5,CASSKQVGFGETQYF,TGTGCCAGCAGCAAACAGGTGGGATTTGGAGAGACCCAGTACTTC
16,once,-,TRBV28,TRBJ1-5,CASSLSAQALNQPQHF,TGTGCCAGCAGTTTATCAGCACAGGCGCTTAATCAGCCCCAGCATTTT
18,many,TRBD2,TRBV10-3,TRBJ2-5,CAISGAGVSTSPGETQYF,TGTGCCATCAGTGGGGCGGGGGTGAGCACAAGCCCTGGGGAGACCCAGTACTTC
13,many,TRBD1,TRBV19,TRBJ1-1,CAKETGANTEAFF,TGTGCCAAAGAGACAGGGGCGAACACTGAAGCTTTCTTT
13,many,-,TRBV9,TRBJ1-2,CASSVEQGHGYTF,TGTGCCAGCAGCGTAGAACAGGGCCACGGCTACACCTTC
13,few,-,TRBV2,TRBJ2-5,CASNLEARETQYF,TGTGCCAGCAATCTAGAGGCCAGGGAGACCCAGTACTTC
14,many,-,TRBV7-3,TRBJ1-1,CASSLQGTGTEAFF,TGTGCCAGCAGCTTACAGGGGACGGGCACTGAAGCTTTCTTT
13,many,-,TRBV20-1,TRBJ2-5,CSAPAGPGETQYF,TGCAGTGCCCCCGCGGGTCCGGGGGAGACCCAGTACTTC
13,many,-,TRBV12-5,TRBJ1-1,CASGLSGLSEAFF,TGTGCTAGTGGTTTATCGGGGCTCTCTGAAGCTTTCTTT
15,many,-,TRBV7-3,TRBJ2-7,CASSLEQGHSYEQYF,TGTGCCAGCAGCTTAGAGCAGGGACACTCCTACGAGCAGTACTTC
14,many,-,TRBV27,TRBJ1-1,CASSAPQGRTEAFF,TGTGCCAGCAGTGCTCCACAGGGTCGCACTGAAGCTTTCTTT
15,many,-,TRBV11-2,TRBJ2-7,CASSSHRDLSYEQYF,TGTGCCAGCAGCTCACACAGGGACCTCTCCTACGAGCAGTACTTC
15,-,TRBD2,TRBV7-2,TRBJ2-7,CASSPAGVLSYEQYF,TGTGCCAGCAGCCCAGCGGGGGTGCTCTCCTACGAGCAGTACTTC
15,many,-,TRBV16,TRBJ1-1,CASSQSQTGQAEAFF,TGTGCCAGCAGCCAATCCCAAACAGGGCAGGCTGAAGCTTTCTTT
12,many,-,TRBV28,TRBJ1-1,CASRQRNTEAFF,TGTGCCAGCAGGCAGAGAAACACTGAAGCTTTCTTT
13,many,-,TRBV28,TRBJ1-2,CASSITGQWGYTF,TGTGCCAGCAGTATTACAGGACAATGGGGGTACACCTTC
15,many,-,TRBV9,TRBJ2-7,CASSVGSGQGYEQYF,TGTGCCAGCAGCGTAGGGAGCGGACAAGGCTACGAGCAGTACTTC
14,many,TRBD1,TRBV7-9,TRBJ2-7,CASSLGQRSAEQYF,TGTGCCAGCAGCTTGGGACAGAGAAGTGCCGAGCAGTACTTC
14,many,TRBD1,TRBV2,TRBJ1-3,CARSWTGFGNTIYF,TGTGCCAGATCCTGGACAGGATTTGGAAACACCATATATTTT
14,many,-,TRBV12-3/TRBV12-4,TRBJ1-1,CASSLRESGTEAFF,TGTGCCAGCAGTTTAAGGGAGTCAGGCACTGAAGCTTTCTTT
16,-,-,TRBV19,TRBJ2-6,CASSTGHLSGANVLTF,TGTGCCAGTAGTACGGGACACCTCTCTGGGGCCAACGTCCTGACTTTC
11,many,-,TRBV20-1,TRBJ1-1,CSARDGTMAFF,TGCAGTGCTAGAGATGGGACAATGGCTTTCTTT
13,many,-,TRBV10-3,TRBJ2-5,CAISDKRVETQYF,TGTGCCATCAGTGACAAGCGGGTAGAGACCCAGTACTTC
14,many,TRBD1,TRBV9,TRBJ2-7,CASSASRTGWEQYF,TGTGCCAGCAGCGCATCTAGGACAGGGTGGGAGCAGTACTTC
16,many,TRBD2,TRBV6-1,TRBJ2-7,CASSGKQTSDNNEQYF,TGTGCCAGCAGTGGAAAACAGACTAGCGATAACAACGAGCAGTACTTC
14,many,-,TRBV6-1,TRBJ2-5,CASTFGGARETQYF,TGTGCCAGCACCTTCGGCGGGGCGAGGGAGACCCAGTACTTC
15,many,TRBD1,TRBV6-1,TRBJ1-2,CASSVQGAGYYGYTF,TGTGCCAGCAGCGTACAGGGGGCCGGATACTATGGCTACACCTTC
14,-,-,TRBV28,TRBJ2-7,CASRTGTHSYEQYF,TGTGCCAGCAGGACCGGGACCCACTCCTACGAGCAGTACTTC
16,-,TRBD1,TRBV12-3/TRBV12-4,TRBJ1-2,CASSHDRDLRTYGYTF,TGTGCCAGCAGTCACGACAGGGACCTCCGTACCTATGGCTACACCTTC
13,-,-,TRBV12-3/TRBV12-4,TRBJ1-6,CASNPGYNSPLHF,TGTGCCAGCAACCCAGGGTACAATTCACCCCTCCACTTT
13,-,-,TRBV27,TRBJ2-7,CASKFQGGYEQYF,TGTGCCAGCAAGTTTCAGGGGGGATACGAGCAGTACTTC
15,many,-,TRBV5-1,TRBJ1-5,CASSPFTGLNQPQHF,TGCGCCAGCAGCCCCTTTACAGGGCTCAATCAGCCCCAGCATTTT
15,-,-,TRBV6-1,TRBJ2-7,CASSESGRQPYEQYF,TGTGCCAGCAGTGAATCGGGCAGGCAGCCCTACGAGCAGTACTTC